This TCR beta chain was identified in a study of blood T cells in healthy people across ages. A remark on this clonotype: Its antigen is currently unknown.

Russia was home to the donors, healthy Caucasian individuals aged about 6 to 90. Sample-barcoded 5' priming and a J-beta primer mix drove a second PCR of roughly 6 to 12 cycles. Every individual sample yielded 3 million or more paired-end reads (each containing CDR3). One entry per CDR3 protein results from TCRdb running MiXCR on the 5' RACE reads. The sample shows around 1.5 million distinct CDR3 sequences, about 35% of them seen only once. Broader study findings: Unknown CMV status may confound age-related changes in expanded clones. Higher diversity, along with more naive CD4+ cells, distinguished long-lived donors from aged donors.

Trimming stripped 6 bases from V and 3 bases from J, with 12 bases between. The CDR3 is 13 residues long. Germline assignment: CDR1 MDHEN and CDR2 SYDVKM. Sequenced: blood. The origin of this receptor is a woman aged 30 to 39 in good health. This rearrangement joins TRBV28 to TRBJ2-7; no clear D gene. CDR3 loop: CASRGKAGYEQYF. CDR3 DNA sequence: TGTGCCAGCAGGGGGAAGGCAGGCTACGAGCAGTACTTC.